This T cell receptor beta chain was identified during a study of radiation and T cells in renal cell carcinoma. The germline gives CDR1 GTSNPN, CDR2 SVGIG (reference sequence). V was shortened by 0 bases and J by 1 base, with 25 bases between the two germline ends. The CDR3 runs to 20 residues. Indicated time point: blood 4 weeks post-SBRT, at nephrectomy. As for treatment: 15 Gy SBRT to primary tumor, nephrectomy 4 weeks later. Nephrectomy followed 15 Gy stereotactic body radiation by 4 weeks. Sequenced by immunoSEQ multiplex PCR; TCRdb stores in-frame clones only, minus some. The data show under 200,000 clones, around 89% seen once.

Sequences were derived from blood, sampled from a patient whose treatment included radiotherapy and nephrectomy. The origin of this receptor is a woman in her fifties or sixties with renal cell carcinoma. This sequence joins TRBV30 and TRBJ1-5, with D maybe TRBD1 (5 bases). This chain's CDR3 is CAWSVAAGGYLGRSNQPQHF. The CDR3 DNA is TGTGCCTGGAGTGTAGCCGCTGGGGGATATCTTGGGAGGAGCAATCAGCCCCAGCATTTT.